These 27 T cell receptor beta chains came from one sample sequenced in a study of T cells in women clearing cervical HPV infection. Libraries were prepared by immunoSEQ multiplex PCR; TCRdb keeps only in-frame clonotypes and omits some of them. Its clone listing holds under 20,000 clones. Sequences were obtained from blood buffy coat. Receptors were obtained from a woman between 18 and 70 years old with a cervical HPV16 infection that either progressed to CIN3+ or cleared (not recorded which).

Concerning this clone: The read terminates 3 residues ahead of where the CDR3 ends, so the germline J gene completes it. The rearrangement joins TRBV7-8 to TRBJ1-4; 8 bases align to TRBD1. This CDR3 has 12 residues. The germline gives CDR1 SGHVS, CDR2 FQNEAQ. CDR3 sequence: CASSQTGEELFF. The covered CDR3 bases are TGTGCCAGCAGTCAGACAGGGGAGGAA.

Comment on this clone: Coverage ceases 3 residues before the CDR3 finishes, and the germline J gene fills in the end. The chain has TRBV10-3 and TRBJ1-5; 8 positions match TRBD1. Germline V lookup: CDR1 ENHRY, CDR2 SYGVKD. The CDR3 is 15 residues long. J was trimmed by 1 base and V by 4 bases; bases with no gene match: 3. CDR3: CAISAQGASNQPQHF. The sequenced CDR3 bases are TGTGCCATCAGTGCGCAGGGGGCAAGCAATCAGCCC.

Concerning this clone itself: Read data end 3 residues before the CDR3 end; the end is taken from the germline J gene. The chain links TRBV5-1 to TRBJ2-3, with D possibly matching TRBD2 (6 bases). The CDR3 length is 16 residues. CDR1 and CDR2 from the germline V gene are SGHRS and YFSETQ. The CDR3 protein is CASRIQSGGYFATQYF. Incomplete CDR3 DNA: TGCGCCAGCAGAATTCAGTCAGGAGGGTATTTCGCGACG.

About this clone itself: The read ends 3 residues before the CDR3 terminus; that terminus is restored from the germline J gene. Within the sample, other DNA sequences also encode this same CDR3. The chain employs TRBV30 and TRBJ2-5; perhaps TRBD1 as D (5 bases). The CDR3 consists of 15 residues. Germline assignment: CDR1 GTSNPN and CDR2 SVGIG (reference sequence). The V and J ends lost 1 base and 5 bases respectively, with 17 bases between them. The CDR3 here is CAWSGRQGRGETQYF. CDR3 DNA, as far as it was read: TGTGCCTGGAGTGGAAGGCAGGGTCGTGGGGAGACC.

A note on this clone: The read ends 3 residues early relative to the CDR3; the germline J gene fills the gap. The chain links TRBV4-1 to TRBJ2-1, with TRBD2 matching 7 bases. V trimming: 3 bases; J trimming: 2 bases; junction bases outside the gene matches: 4. There are 15 residues in the CDR3. Germline lookup yields CDR1 MGHRA and CDR2 YSYEKL. The CDR3 protein is CASSQGGGPYNEQFF. The sequenced CDR3 bases are TGCGCCAGCAGCCAGGGGGGGGGACCCTACAATGAG.

Comment on this clone: Read sequence stops 3 residues before the CDR3 end, and the germline J gene provides the missing end. This rearrangement joins TRBV18 to TRBJ2-7; 7 bases are shared with TRBD1. This CDR3 is built from 17 residues. The germline V gene encodes CDR1 KGHSH and CDR2 LQKENI. V lost 3 bases to trimming and J lost 3 bases; unmatched junction nucleotides: 14. The sequenced CDR3 bases are TGTGCCAGCTCACCTTTGAATCCGGGACAGACTCTCTACGAG. Its protein is CASSPLNPGQTLYE. In full, the CDR3 reads CASSPLNPGQTLYEQYF. The full variable domain, in which reference TRBV18 and TRBJ2-7 provide the parts outside the CDR3, is NAGVMQNPRHLVRRRGQEARLRCSPMKGHSHVYWYRQLPEEGLKFMVYLQKENIIDESGMPKERFSAEFPKEGPSILRIQQVVRGDSAAYFCASSPLNPGQTLYEQYFGPGTRLTVT.

On this clone itself: Coverage ceases 3 residues before the CDR3 finishes, and the germline J gene fills in the end. V and J are TRBV7-9 and TRBJ2-3; D remains unclear. Trimming pared 1 base from V and 0 bases from J, leaving 5 bases between. The CDR3 is 14 amino acids. CDR1 is SEHNR and CDR2 is FQNEAQ in the germline V gene (reference sequence). The CDR3 region is CASSLDSSTDTQYF. The sequenced part of the CDR3 DNA is TGTGCCAGCAGCTTAGACAGTAGCACAGATACG.

Points on this clone: The CDR3 end falls 3 residues outside the read, so it is completed with the germline J gene. V usage is TRBV7-9 and J usage is TRBJ2-1; D unresolved. Between the trimmed V and J ends, which lost 4 bases and 9 bases, there was a span of 13 bases. Germline assignment: CDR1 SEHNR and CDR2 FQNEAQ (reference sequence). The CDR3 length is 13 residues. CDR3 bases read: TGTGCCAGCAGCTCCTCTCAGCGTGTTGAG. The encoded protein is CASSSSQRVE. The full CDR3 protein reads CASSSSQRVEQFF. The whole variable domain, remainder taken from reference TRBV7-9 and TRBJ2-1, is DTGVSQNPRHKITKRGQNVTFRCDPISEHNRLYWYRQTLGQGPEFLTYFQNEAQLEKSRLLSDRFSAERPKGSFSTLEIQRTEQGDSAMYLCASSSSQRVEQFFGPGTRLTVL.

Concerning this clone itself: The read ends 3 residues early relative to the CDR3; the germline J gene fills the gap. V usage is TRBV7-9 and J usage is TRBJ2-3; D might be TRBD2 (5 bases). CDR3 length equals 13 residues. Germline assignment: CDR1 SEHNR and CDR2 FQNEAQ (reference sequence). CDR3 loop: CASSLATVASQYF. CDR3 DNA, as far as it was read: TGTGCCAGCAGCCTCGCAACGGTAGCGTCG.

Remarks on this clone: Read sequence stops 3 residues before the CDR3 end, and the germline J gene provides the missing end. The chain uses TRBV18 and TRBJ2-2; 9 nucleotides match TRBD1. The CDR3 covers 16 residues. The trim removed 2 bases at V and 6 bases at J, leaving 7 bases unmatched. Germline V gene data show CDR1 as KGHSH and CDR2 as LQKENI. The CDR3 bases that were read are TGTGCCAGCTCACCATCAGCGACAGGGGGACCCGGGGAG. As protein: CASSPSATGGPGE. The entire CDR3 protein reads CASSPSATGGPGELFF.

Note on this clone: The CDR3 extends 3 residues past the end of the read, so its final part is completed from the germline J gene. The chain combines TRBV12-5 with TRBJ2-3; 7 bases map to TRBD1. J gave up 0 bases and V 6 bases, and 6 bases lay outside the gene matches. CDR3 length equals 15 residues. Germline V gene sequence: CDR1 LGHNT, CDR2 FRNRAP. The CDR3 DNA, read in part, is TGTGCTAGTGGAGAGACAGGGATAAGCACAGATACG. As protein: CASGETGISTDT. The whole CDR3 region reads CASGETGISTDTQYF.

Remarks on this clone: The CDR3 end is not reached by the read, which stops 3 residues before it; the germline J gene fills it in. The chain carries TRBV5-1 and TRBJ2-4; 8 bases agree with TRBD1. Germline V gene sequence: CDR1 SGHRS, CDR2 YFSETQ. This CDR3 is 15 amino acids long. The sequenced part of the CDR3 DNA is TGCGCCAGCTCCCAGACTACAGGGGGTAACTATGGT. The encoded protein is CASSQTTGGNYG. The whole CDR3 region reads CASSQTTGGNYGQYF.

For this clone: From the germline J gene comes the end of the CDR3, since the read stops 3 residues before it. The chain carries TRBV7-2 and TRBJ2-2, with a weak D call TRBD1 (8 bases). Trimming removed 6 bases at V and 3 bases at J, with 14 bases between. CDR3 length: 15 amino acids. Germline CDR1 SGHTA, CDR2 FQGNSA. The CDR3 bases that were read are TGTGCCAGCAGGCAACAGGGGGGGGACACCGGGGAG. Translation: CASRQQGGDTGE. From start to end, the CDR3 is CASRQQGGDTGELFF.

A word on this clone: The observed sequence ends 3 residues before the CDR3 terminus, with the missing tail filled in from the germline J gene. The V call is TRBV18, the J call TRBJ2-1; no clear D. The V gene lost 3 bases and the J gene lost 5 bases, with 20 bases spanning the gap. The CDR3 runs 17 residues. CDR1 and CDR2 from the germline V gene are KGHSH and LQKENI. Here the CDR3 reads CASSPMSFARLDNEQFF. The part of the CDR3 DNA that was read is TGTGCCAGCTCACCTATGTCCTTCGCTAGGTTAGACAATGAG.

Worth noting for this clone: The read is 3 residues too short to cover the CDR3 end, so that end is filled in from the germline J gene. The V and J genes are TRBV11-2 and TRBJ2-5, with 7 bases matching TRBD1. From germline, CDR1 is SGHAT and CDR2 FQNNGV. The CDR3 runs to 15 residues. V lost 3 bases, J lost 0 bases, and 4 bases stayed unmatched. The sequenced part of the CDR3 DNA is TGTGCCAGCAGCTTGGGGACAGCCTACCAAGAGACC. It is translated as CASSLGTAYQET. The whole CDR3 reads CASSLGTAYQETQYF. Full variable domain (outside the CDR3, taken from reference TRBV11-2 and TRBJ2-5): EAGVAQSPRYKIIEKRQSVAFWCNPISGHATLYWYQQILGQGPKLLIQFQNNGVVDDSQLPKDRFSAERLKGVDSTLKIQPAKLEDSAVYLCASSLGTAYQETQYFGPGTRLLVL.

For this clone: Read data end 3 residues before the CDR3 end; the end is taken from the germline J gene. The chain couples TRBV7-2 to TRBJ1-1; 8 positions agree with TRBD1. J was trimmed by 5 bases and V by 5 bases; bases with no gene match: 7. This CDR3 contains 14 residues. CDR1 is SGHTA, CDR2 FQGNSA, per germline. The part of the CDR3 DNA that was read is TGTGCCAGCAGCCCCCAGGGGGCGACAACTGAA. Translated, it gives CASSPQGATTE. Given in full, the CDR3 is CASSPQGATTEAFF.

As for this clone: Read coverage stops 3 residues before the CDR3 terminus; the germline J gene supplies the remainder. The rearrangement links TRBV7-2 to TRBJ1-2; D uncertain. CDR3 size: 14 residues. The germline V gene has CDR1 SGHTA and CDR2 FQGNSA. This chain's CDR3 is CASSLGESTDTYTF. The CDR3 bases that were read are TGTGCCAGCAGCTTGGGCGAAAGCACAGATACC.

Remarks on this clone: The CDR3 is cut off 3 residues early in the read; its end comes from the germline J gene. This chain uses TRBV6-1 with TRBJ1-2, with TRBD1 as a possible D gene (6 bases). CDR1 and CDR2 (germline): MNHNS, SASEGT. Trimming shortened V by 2 bases and J by 6 bases, and 13 bases separated the two germline ends. CDR3 length: 14 residues. This CDR3 reads CASSESQGTNGYTF. Incomplete CDR3 DNA: TGTGCCAGCAGTGAATCTCAGGGGACTAATGGC.

With respect to this clone: The read halts 3 residues ahead of the CDR3 end, with the missing end drawn from the germline J gene. The chain is built from TRBV30 and TRBJ2-2; 10 bases fit TRBD2. Germline V gene sequence: CDR1 GTSNPN, CDR2 SVGIG (reference sequence). The CDR3 has 15 amino acids. CDR3 amino acids: CAWRRAGGGHSPLFF. The sequenced part of the CDR3 DNA is TGTGCCTGGAGACGAGCGGGGGGGGGACATTCACCG.

Notes on this clone: The sequenced fragment ends 3 residues before the CDR3 boundary, so the rest is inferred from the germline J gene. The chain has TRBV10-2 and TRBJ2-3; tentative D call: TRBD1 (5 bases). The CDR3 covers 15 residues. The germline CDR1 and CDR2 sequences are WSHSY and SAAADI. Partial CDR3 DNA: TGCGCCAGCAGCCCGAACCAGGGTTGGGTAGAGACG. Translation gives CASSPNQGWVET. The complete CDR3 sequence is CASSPNQGWVETQYF.

As concerns this clone: The sequence runs out 3 residues before the end of the CDR3; the remainder is reconstructed from the germline J gene. The V call is TRBV12-3 or TRBV12-4, the J call TRBJ1-4; 7 bases fit TRBD1. V gave up 10 bases and J gave up 3 bases; unmatched junction bases: 8. The CDR3 contains 14 residues. The part of the CDR3 DNA that was read is TGTGCCACCACCCCGGGACAGTCTAATGAAAAA. It encodes CATTPGQSNEK. The complete CDR3 protein is CATTPGQSNEKLFF.

CDR3 residues: CASSIEERGEAFF. Incomplete CDR3 DNA: TGTGCCAGTAGTATTGAGGAGCGCGGTGAA. V usage is TRBV19 and J usage is TRBJ1-1; no reliable D call. The CDR3 is cut off 3 residues early in the read; its end comes from the germline J gene. The CDR3 runs 13 residues. V was cut by 3 bases and J by 7 bases, with 12 bases left in between. Germline-derived CDR1 and CDR2 are LNHDA and SQIVND (reference sequence). Filled out from reference TRBV19 and TRBJ1-1, the complete variable domain reads DGGITQSPKYLFRKEGQNVTLSCEQNLNHDAMYWYRQDPGQGLRLIYYSQIVNDFQKGDIAEGYSVSREKKESFPLTVTSAQKNPTAFYLCASSIEERGEAFFGQGTRLTVV.

Worth noting for this clone: One junction end does not reproduce the germline sequence, and a read error may be involved. Read sequence stops 3 residues before the CDR3 end, and the germline J gene provides the missing end. The chain uses TRBV6-1 and TRBJ1-2; D is undetermined. The CDR3 runs 12 residues. Looked up from germline, CDR1 is MNHNS and CDR2 is SASEGT. CDR3 DNA, as far as it was read: TGTGCCAGCAGTGACCCCCACTATGGT. It codes for CASSDPHYG. The entire CDR3 protein reads CASSDPHYGYTF.

Points on this clone: Read sequence stops 3 residues before the CDR3 end, and the germline J gene provides the missing end. The V call is TRBV30, the J call TRBJ2-2; D unresolved. This CDR3 contains 13 residues. CDR1 and CDR2 (germline): GTSNPN, SVGIG (reference sequence). CDR3 bases read: TGTGCCTGGAGGGCACAAATTAATTCACCG. It is translated as CAWRAQINSP. The entire CDR3 sequence reads CAWRAQINSPLFF.

Comments on this clone: The missing CDR3 end, 3 residues past where the read stops, is filled in from the germline J gene. V gene TRBV19 combines with J gene TRBJ2-3, with 8 positions matching TRBD1. Germline V CDR1 and CDR2: LNHDA, SQIVND (reference sequence). CDR3 length: 13 amino acids. The CDR3 DNA, read in part, is TGTGCCAGCTCGGACAGGGCCTATCAGCCG. Residues: CASSDRAYQP. The entire CDR3 protein is CASSDRAYQPQYF.

Details on this clone: Read coverage stops 3 residues before the CDR3 terminus; the germline J gene supplies the remainder. This sequence joins TRBV2 and TRBJ1-6; no clear D. Per germline, CDR1 SNHLY and CDR2 FYNNEI. The CDR3 is 12 residues long. CDR3 residues: CASKTDRVSLHF. The sequenced CDR3 bases are TGTGCCAGCAAGACCGACCGGGTATCC.

As for this clone: The CDR3 end lies 3 residues beyond the end of the read and is filled in from the germline J gene. J is TRBJ1-6 and V is TRBV5-1; TRBD1 matches at 9 bases. The CDR3 consists of 15 residues. The V and J ends lost 3 bases and 8 bases, in that order; junction bases with no gene match: 6. In germline, CDR1 is SGHRS, CDR2 YFSETQ. The chain's CDR3 is CASSSGQGSDSPLHF. The sequenced part of the CDR3 DNA is TGCGCCAGCAGCTCAGGACAGGGGTCGGATTCACCC.